This T cell receptor beta chain was documented in a study of T cells in Graves' hyperthyroidism and ophthalmopathy. A few counts support this clonotype. Its target is unknown. Study outcomes and limitations: Stable hyperthyroidism was told apart from ophthalmopathy by a model built on 13 V-J features.

Trimming removed 10 bases from V and 5 bases from J, with 11 bases in between. Germline CDR1 is LNHDA and CDR2 is SQIVND (reference sequence). This CDR3 has 12 residues. Patients aged 18 to 65 had newly diagnosed hyperthyroidism of under 2 months' duration. Based on clinical symptoms, serum thyroxine and TRAb, thyroid ultrasound and orbital computed tomography, diagnoses were reached. What was amplified from RNA transcripts were TCR beta CDR3 regions. Initially, a first-round RT-PCR of the TCR CDR3 employed the HTBI primer set. MiXCR, run by TCRdb on the multiplex PCR reads, gives a single entry per CDR3 protein. The sample has roughly 740,000 distinct CDR3 sequences; approximately 16% are singletons.

The sequencing sample was made of blood. This chain connects TRBV19 to TRBJ2-2; unclear D gene. The receptor's source is a man between 18 and 35 years old with Graves' hyperthyroidism. DNA of the CDR3: TGTGCCACTGGAGAGCGAACCGGGGAGCTGTTTTTT. It codes for CATGERTGELFF.